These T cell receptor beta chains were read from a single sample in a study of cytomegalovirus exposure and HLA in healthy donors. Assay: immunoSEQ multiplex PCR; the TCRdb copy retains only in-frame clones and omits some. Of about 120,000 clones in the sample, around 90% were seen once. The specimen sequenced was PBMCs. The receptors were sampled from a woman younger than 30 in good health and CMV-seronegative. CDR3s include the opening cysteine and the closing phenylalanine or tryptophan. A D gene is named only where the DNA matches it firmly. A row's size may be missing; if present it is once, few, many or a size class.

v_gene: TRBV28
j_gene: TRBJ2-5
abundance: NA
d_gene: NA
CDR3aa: CASSFVSGQWGIETQYF
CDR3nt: TGTGCCAGCAGTTTTGTTTCTGGACAGTGGGGGATAGAGACCCAGTACTTC

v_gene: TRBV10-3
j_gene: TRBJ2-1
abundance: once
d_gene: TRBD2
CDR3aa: CAISPGLAGVYNEQFF
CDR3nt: TGTGCCATCAGTCCGGGACTAGCGGGGGTTTACAATGAGCAGTTCTTC

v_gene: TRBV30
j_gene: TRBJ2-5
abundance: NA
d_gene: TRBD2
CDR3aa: CAWSDGAGGETQYF
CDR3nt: TGTGCCTGGAGCGACGGGGCGGGAGGTGAGACCCAGTACTTC

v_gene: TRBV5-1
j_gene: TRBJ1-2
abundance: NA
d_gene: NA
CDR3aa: CASSWETGGYGYTF
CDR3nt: TGCGCCAGCAGCTGGGAGACAGGTGGATATGGCTACACCTTC

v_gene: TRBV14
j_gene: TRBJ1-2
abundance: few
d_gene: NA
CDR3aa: CASSQVRGYGYTF
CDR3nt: TGTGCCAGCAGCCAAGTCAGGGGCTATGGCTACACCTTC

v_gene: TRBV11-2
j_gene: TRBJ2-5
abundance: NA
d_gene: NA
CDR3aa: CASSLDRWETSDSTQYF
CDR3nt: TGTGCCAGCAGCCTAGACCGGTGGGAAACCTCGGACTCGACCCAGTACTTC

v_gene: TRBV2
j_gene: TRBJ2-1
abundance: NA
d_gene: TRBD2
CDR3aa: CASRGLAGDIEQFF
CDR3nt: TGTGCCAGCAGGGGACTAGCGGGAGATATTGAGCAGTTCTTC

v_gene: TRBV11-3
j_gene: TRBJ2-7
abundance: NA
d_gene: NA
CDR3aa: CASSLEVWGSEQYF
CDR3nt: TGTGCCAGCAGCTTAGAGGTGTGGGGCTCCGAGCAGTACTTC

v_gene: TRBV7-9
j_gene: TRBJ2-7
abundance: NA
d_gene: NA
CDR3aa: CASSLELSYEQYF
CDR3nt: TGTGCCAGCAGCTTAGAGCTCTCCTACGAGCAGTACTTC

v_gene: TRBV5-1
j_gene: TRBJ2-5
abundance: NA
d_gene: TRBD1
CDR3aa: CASSPGQGTETQYF
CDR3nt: TGCGCCAGCAGCCCGGGACAGGGGACGGAGACCCAGTACTTC

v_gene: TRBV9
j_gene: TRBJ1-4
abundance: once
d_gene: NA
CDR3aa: CASSDPTIPREGTNEKLFF
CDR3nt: TGTGCCAGCAGCGACCCGACTATACCTCGGGAGGGAACTAATGAAAAACTGTTTTTT

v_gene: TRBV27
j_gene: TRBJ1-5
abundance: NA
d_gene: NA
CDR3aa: CASSYGHGNQPQHF
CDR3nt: TGTGCCAGCAGTTACGGACATGGCAATCAGCCCCAGCATTTT

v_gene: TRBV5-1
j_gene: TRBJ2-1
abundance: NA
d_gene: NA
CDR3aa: CASSLMEAGINEQFF
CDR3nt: TGCGCCAGCAGCTTGATGGAGGCCGGTATAAATGAGCAGTTCTTC

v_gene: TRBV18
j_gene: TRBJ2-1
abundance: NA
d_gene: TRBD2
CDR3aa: CASSPYGLAENEQFF
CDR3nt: TGTGCCAGCTCACCTTACGGACTAGCGGAAAATGAGCAGTTCTTC

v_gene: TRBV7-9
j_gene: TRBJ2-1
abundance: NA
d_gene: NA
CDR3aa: CAGGVLGYNEQFF
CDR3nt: TGTGCCGGAGGGGTCCTAGGGTACAATGAGCAGTTCTTC